This T cell receptor (beta chain) derives from a study of T cells in Graves' hyperthyroidism and ophthalmopathy. The CDR3 contains 12 residues. Germline CDR1 reads KGHSH; CDR2 reads LQKENI. V lost 5 bases to trimming and J lost 6 bases, with 8 bases between them. Amplification of TCR beta CDR3 regions was performed using RNA transcripts as template. A first-round RT-PCR of the TCR CDR3 used the HTBI primer set. TCRdb reprocessed the multiplex PCR reads with MiXCR, giving one entry per CDR3 protein. The table shows 220,000 or so distinct CDR3 sequences, with roughly 15% occurring only once. This clonotype showed up many times.

The V and J genes are TRBV18 and TRBJ2-1; the D is unclear. The material sequenced was blood. This TCR derives from a woman under 30 with Graves' ophthalmopathy. In DNA form, the CDR3 reads TGTGCCAGCTCAGTGCAGAGCAATGAGCAGTTCTTC. This encodes CASSVQSNEQFF.